These 14 T cell receptor beta chains originate from one sample sequenced in a study of T-cell reconstitution after alpha-beta-depleted transplantation in children. The TCRbeta library was prepared with unique molecular identifiers. TCRdb analysed the PCR reads with MiXCR anew, one entry per CDR3 protein. In the table there are around 380,000 distinct CDR3 sequences, around 9.9% of which are singletons. The specimen was PBMCs from the stem cell graft donor, collected from the stem cell graft. Source of these receptors: a human donor who donated a stem cell graft to a child with acute myeloid leukemia.

The J gene is TRBJ2-5, the V gene TRBV7-3, with 7 bases lining up with TRBD2. The trim removed 1 base at V and 1 base at J, leaving 6 bases unmatched. CDR3 length equals 16 residues. Germline-derived CDR1 and CDR2 are SGHTA and FQGTGA. The CDR3 here is CASSLMGGGAQETQYF. In nucleotides, the CDR3 is TGTGCCAGCAGCTTAATGGGCGGGGGAGCCCAAGAGACCCAGTACTTC.

The chain links TRBV5-5 to TRBJ1-4; 9 bases are shared with TRBD1. After removal of 4 bases from V and 6 bases from J, the junction contained 7 bases not matched to a gene. The germline V gene has CDR1 SGHKS and CDR2 YYEKEE (reference sequence). The CDR3 has 15 amino acids. Here the CDR3 reads CASSLYWDRDEKLFF. CDR3 coding DNA: TGTGCCAGCAGCCTGTACTGGGACAGGGATGAAAAACTGTTTTTT. The whole variable domain, remainder taken from reference TRBV5-5 and TRBJ1-4, is DAGVTQSPTHLIKTRGQQVTLRCSPISGHKSVSWYQQVLGQGPQFIFQYYEKEERGRGNFPDRFSARQFPNYSSELNVNALLLGDSALYLCASSLYWDRDEKLFFGSGTQLSVL.

In its sample, this clonotype was seen many times. The chain uses TRBV20-1 and TRBJ1-4, with a weak D call TRBD1 (5 bases). The ends were cut back, 7 bases at V and 8 bases at J, with 17 bases in the middle. Germline-derived CDR1 and CDR2 are DFQATT and SNEGSKA (reference sequence). This CDR3 region has 13 residues. The CDR3 is CSGAGTLGEKLFF. CDR3 DNA: TGCAGTGGAGCCGGGACCCTGGGGGAAAAACTGTTTTTT.

The chain has TRBV2 and TRBJ1-4, with D possibly being TRBD1 (5 bases). The CDR3 is 13 residues long. The V end was cut by 6 bases, the J end by 8 bases, with 13 bases between. Germline V CDR1 and CDR2: SNHLY, FYNNEI. The CDR3 spells CASSQRDGEKLFF. CDR3 bases: TGTGCCAGCAGCCAACGGGACGGCGAAAAACTGTTTTTT.

The CDR3 DNA is TGCAGTGCTAGAGATCCAGGGGCCGGTGGCTACACCTTC. Translated, it gives CSARDPGAGGYTF. The chain employs TRBV20-1 and TRBJ1-2; a weak D match, TRBD1 (6 bases). Germline V gene sequence: CDR1 DFQATT, CDR2 SNEGSKA (reference sequence). Trimming removed 0 bases from V and 7 bases from J, with 12 bases in between. The CDR3 has 13 residues.

In its sample, this clonotype was seen many times. This chain links TRBV4-3 with TRBJ1-3; D is uncertain. CDR1 LGHNA and CDR2 YSLEER come from the germline V gene. The germline V and J ends were trimmed by 0 bases and 0 bases, with 12 bases remaining between them. This CDR3 contains 17 residues. The CDR3 sequence: CASSQDMGTISGNTIYF. CDR3 in DNA: TGCGCCAGCAGCCAAGATATGGGCACCATCTCTGGAAACACCATATATTTT.

The chain employs TRBV6-1 and TRBJ2-1; either TRBD1 or TRBD2 may fit D (5 bases each). The germline V gene has CDR1 MNHNS and CDR2 SASEGT. The germline V and J ends were trimmed by 8 bases and 4 bases, with 12 bases remaining between them. This CDR3 spans 13 amino acids. In DNA, the CDR3 is TGTGCCAGCCACCGGGACGGTTACAATGAGCAGTTCTTC. Protein product: CASHRDGYNEQFF.

This clonotype was detected a few times. This chain links TRBV5-1 with TRBJ1-5; D perhaps matches TRBD1 (6 bases). The germline gives CDR1 SGHRS, CDR2 YFSETQ. This CDR3 has 17 amino acids. V lost 0 bases and J 2 bases, leaving 15 bases between the germline ends. CDR3 loop: CASSLVPRGQGNQPQHF. The CDR3 DNA reads TGCGCCAGCAGCTTGGTCCCCCGGGGGCAGGGCAATCAGCCCCAGCATTTT.

The V and J genes are TRBV20-1 and TRBJ2-3; 13 positions match TRBD2. The V gene end was trimmed by 0 bases and the J gene end by 0 bases; junction bases not matched to a gene: 9. Germline loops: CDR1 DFQATT, CDR2 SNEGSKA (reference sequence). This CDR3 has 19 amino acids. Here the CDR3 DNA reads TGCAGTGCTAGAGATCGATTACTAGCGGGGGGGCGGAGCACAGATACGCAGTATTTT. Translated: CSARDRLLAGGRSTDTQYF.

This rearrangement joins TRBV7-2 to TRBJ2-1; 10 bases fit TRBD1. The germline V gene has CDR1 SGHTA and CDR2 FQGNSA. V was pared by 4 bases and J by 15 bases, with 9 bases of the junction left unmatched. This CDR3 contains 13 residues. The chain's CDR3 is CASSSTGGGNWFF. The CDR3 DNA follows: TGTGCCAGCAGCTCGACAGGGGGCGGAAACTGGTTCTTC. The complete variable domain, with remaining parts taken from reference TRBV7-2 and TRBJ2-1, reads GAGVSQSPSNKVTEKGKDVELRCDPISGHTALYWYRQSLGQGLEFLIYFQGNSAPDKSGLPSDRFSAERTGGSVSTLTIQRTQQEDSAVYLCASSSTGGGNWFFGPGTRLTVL.

This clonotype was counted at least ten times. The gene calls are TRBV20-1 and TRBJ1-5, with D perhaps matching TRBD1 (6 bases). The V gene lost 3 bases and the J gene lost 1 base, with 16 bases spanning the gap. This CDR3 comprises 16 residues. Germline CDR1 reads DFQATT; CDR2 reads SNEGSKA (reference sequence). The CDR3 spells CSARGLGARSNQPQHF. DNA for the CDR3: TGCAGTGCTAGGGGTTTGGGGGCGCGGAGCAATCAGCCCCAGCATTTT.

This clonotype was detected ten times or more. The chain employs TRBV5-1 and TRBJ2-5; tentatively, D is TRBD1 or TRBD2 (5 bases each). The CDR3 has 14 amino acids. CDR1 and CDR2 from the germline V gene are SGHRS and YFSETQ. The ends were cut back, 5 bases at V and 2 bases at J, with 13 bases in the middle. As DNA, the CDR3 is TGCGCCAGCAGGAGGGGACGAGTACAAGAGACCCAGTACTTC. This codes for CASRRGRVQETQYF.

The sample holds a few counts of this clonotype. This chain joins TRBV13 and TRBJ2-2; 7 bases align to TRBD1. CDR3 length: 15 amino acids. CDR1 PRHDT and CDR2 FYEKMQ come from the germline V gene (reference sequence). V shed 3 bases, J shed 7 bases, and the junction held 8 bases outside the gene matches. CDR3 sequence: CASSFYRQGGGELFF. The DNA for the CDR3 is TGTGCCAGCAGCTTTTATAGACAGGGCGGCGGGGAGCTGTTTTTT.

As to this clonotype: An end of the junction does not agree with germline; a read error may underlie this. V gene TRBV10-2 combines with J gene TRBJ2-3; D assignment may be TRBD1 or TRBD2 (5 bases each). This CDR3 spans 14 amino acids. CDR1 is WSHSY, CDR2 SAAADI, per germline. The CDR3 DNA follows: TGCACCAGCAAGGGGACGGCTAACACAGATACGCAGTATTTT. Amino acid sequence: CTSKGTANTDTQYF.